This TCR beta chain appears in the sequencing data of a study of blood T cell repertoires in COVID-19. Looking at the study overall: PBMCs, B-cell-depleted T cells, or T cells provided the cDNA or gDNA that made up the material.

CDR3 length equals 12 residues. Per the germline V gene, CDR1 is MNHNS and CDR2 is SASEGT. The V end was cut by 3 bases, the J end by 5 bases, with 7 bases between. Original processing methods: Counts of nucleated cells, estimated from reference gene primer amplification, were obtained. The method was immunoSEQ multiplex PCR; TCRdb's version includes in-frame clones alone and lacks a portion of them. V and J calls and clone size come straight from that table; D and trimming were deduced from the DNA. The table shows about 300,000 clones, with 85% occurring only once. Sequenced material: peripheral blood. The sequence derives from a human donor in a cohort sampled during active COVID-19. This chain links TRBV6-1 with TRBJ1-2; maybe TRBD1 (5 bases). The CDR3 here is CASSEAGYGYTF. The CDR3 bases are TGTGCCAGCAGTGAGGCAGGGTATGGCTACACCTTC.